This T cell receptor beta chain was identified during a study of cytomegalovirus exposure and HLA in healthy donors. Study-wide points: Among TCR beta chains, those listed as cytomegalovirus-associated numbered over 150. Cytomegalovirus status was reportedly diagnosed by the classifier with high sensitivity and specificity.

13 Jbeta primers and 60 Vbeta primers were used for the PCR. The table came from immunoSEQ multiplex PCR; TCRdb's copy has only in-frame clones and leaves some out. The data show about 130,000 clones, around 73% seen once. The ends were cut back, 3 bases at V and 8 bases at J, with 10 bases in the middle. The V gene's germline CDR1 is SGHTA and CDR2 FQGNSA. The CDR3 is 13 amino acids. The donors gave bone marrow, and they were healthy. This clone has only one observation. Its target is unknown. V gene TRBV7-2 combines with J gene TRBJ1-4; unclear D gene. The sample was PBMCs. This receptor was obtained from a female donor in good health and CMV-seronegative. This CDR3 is CASSLGGREKLFF. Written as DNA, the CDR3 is TGTGCCAGCAGCTTGGGAGGGCGGGAAAAACTGTTTTTT.